This note documents a single T cell receptor beta chain sequence. The record originates from a study of regulatory T cells in long-lasting Graves disease. Both iRepertoire HTBI primers and Arm-PCR of CDR3 regions were used to build the TCR beta libraries. TCRdb reprocessed the multiplex PCR reads with MiXCR, giving one entry per CDR3 protein. The table records around 400,000 distinct CDR3 sequences, about 20% of them present only once. V lost 4 bases, J lost 0 bases, and 6 bases lay in between. Germline lookup yields CDR1 SQVTM and CDR2 ANQGSEA. This CDR3 region has 12 residues. Time point: persistent/refractory GD, antithyroid drugs over 5 years with positive TRAb. Preparation of the TCR library used RNA extracted from PBMCs. Graves' disease diagnosis was established per American Thyroid Association guidelines. An endocrinology department in Xi'an, China, supplied the patients.

The V gene is TRBV29-1, the J gene TRBJ1-1; D gene uncertain. This specimen consisted of peripheral blood mononuclear cells (PBMCs), obtained when the disease was refractory, from a patient treated with antithyroid drugs. This clonotype was sampled from a female donor with Graves disease. The DNA for the CDR3 is TGCAGCGTTGGAGGCATGAACACTGAAGCTTTCTTT. It specifies CSVGGMNTEAFF.